This T cell receptor (beta chain) is from a study of cytomegalovirus exposure and HLA in healthy donors (dated 2017 in TCRdb). At the level of the whole study: According to a later analysis, the approximately 120 validation repertoires were produced on the same platform as the 680 or so repertoires of the first cohort. The study aimed to test whether cataloging public T cell receptors could reveal signatures of past pathogen exposure. Along with the approximately 700-subject first cohort, a separate validation cohort of over a hundred different subjects was used. The study combined high-throughput TCR immunosequencing, statistical association of individual TCRs with disease status, and machine learning to predict cytomegalovirus infection status.

From the germline V gene, CDR1 is SQVTM and CDR2 is ANQGSEA. From cysteine to phenylalanine, the CDR3 is 13 amino acids long. The sequence is cut down to CDR3 DNA, 39 bases in frame from base 1. Trimming removed 4 bases from V and 6 bases from J; the gene matches leave 6 bases unexplained. The paper's findings and limits, for the study overall: While some public TCRs were present in many individuals, most TCR sequences turned up only very rarely across donors. Of the cluster scores, around 95% were above 0 in a later analysis, which found that TCRs clustered in the first cohort also tended to co-occur in the roughly 130 validation repertoires. A few of the identified cytomegalovirus-associated TCR beta chains were confirmed in vitro to be specific for cytomegalovirus antigens. The authors suggested that the approach could potentially be generalized to other disease states and immunological phenotypes. The classifier was reported to diagnose cytomegalovirus status with high specificity and sensitivity in both the original and validation cohorts. In the study, some 180 TCR beta chains were listed as associated with cytomegalovirus. A later analysis had no HLA typing for the validation cohort, so co-occurrence there was scored across all 120 or so repertoires.

Receptor amplification or capture employed the immunoSEQ multiplex PCR assay. In the paper's pipeline: A statistical classification framework was developed to diagnose cytomegalovirus status using the catalog of TCR beta chain sequences. Not all clones reach the TCRdb copy of this immuneACCESS table, which keeps in-frame sequences only. Checked studies attribute under half of the gap to unresolved V genes and leave the rest unexplained. V, J and clone size reflect that table, while D and trimming were determined from the DNA. The sample yields about 160,000 clones; 85% to 90% were counted once. The ten most abundant clones make up around 6% of the sample. On this clone: The clone's antigen remains unknown. Base qualities were left out, and no much larger clone turns up one base away.

Separate from the approximately 670-subject first cohort, the validation cohort of over 90 subjects was the group to which the donors belonged. The chain links TRBV29-1 with TRBJ2-5; the junction holds 9 bases that match TRBD2. Sequencing used PBMCs. The receptor was isolated from a woman aged 25 to 45 in good health and CMV-seronegative. The sequence in DNA is TGCAGCGTTGGGGGGACTAGCCTACAGACCCAGTACTTC. It translates to CSVGGTSLQTQYF.